This entry is about one T cell receptor (beta chain). The target antigen is unknown. Germline V gene data show CDR1 as SGDLS and CDR2 as YYNGEE. This CDR3 is built from 15 residues. V gave up 2 bases and J gave up 2 bases, with 13 bases separating them. Healthy bone marrow donors made up the cohort. The data stem from a study of cytomegalovirus exposure and HLA in healthy donors. Whole-study results and caveats: Later on, analysis showed that most CMV-associated TCR beta chains appeared to be HLA-restricted.

In the PCR, 60 Vbeta and 13 Jbeta primers were used. Measured with immunoSEQ multiplex PCR; TCRdb has only the in-frame clones, and not every one. Here the sample spans fewer than 150,000 clones, 75% to 90% being singletons. The V gene is TRBV9, the J gene TRBJ1-1, with D maybe TRBD1 (5 bases). Sequencing was carried out using PBMCs. The TCR was taken from a woman aged 30 to 39 in good health and CMV-seropositive. Here the CDR3 DNA reads TGTGCCAGCAGCGTCGTTGGGGCAACCAACACTGAAGCTTTCTTT. Translated: CASSVVGATNTEAFF.